The 10 T cell receptor beta chains below were found in one sample sequenced in a study of blood T cells in healthy people across ages. A sample-barcoded 5' primer and a J-beta primer mix were used in a second PCR of roughly 7 to 11 cycles. TCRdb called the 5' RACE reads again in MiXCR, with one record for every CDR3 protein. The sample carries 710,000 or so distinct CDR3 sequences, about 20% recorded once. Sequenced input: blood. These receptors were taken from a man in his 70s in good health.

V usage is TRBV5-1 and J usage is TRBJ1-5; no firm D call. V gave up 0 bases and J gave up 0 bases, with 10 bases separating them. Germline loops: CDR1 SGHRS, CDR2 YFSETQ. The CDR3 is 16 residues long. CDR3 amino acids: CASSLVADHSNQPQHF. In DNA form, the CDR3 reads TGCGCCAGCAGCTTGGTAGCGGATCATAGCAATCAGCCCCAGCATTTT. The full variable domain, in which reference TRBV5-1 and TRBJ1-5 provide the parts outside the CDR3, is KAGVTQTPRYLIKTRGQQVTLSCSPISGHRSVSWYQQTPGQGLQFLFEYFSETQRNKGNFPGRFSGRQFSNSRSEMNVSTLELGDSALYLCASSLVADHSNQPQHFGDGTRLSIL.

This clonotype was counted a few times. The chain is built from TRBV20-1 and TRBJ1-1; the match to TRBD1 covers 8 bases. The CDR3 loop spans 13 amino acids. Germline V lookup: CDR1 DFQATT, CDR2 SNEGSKA (reference sequence). The CDR3 reads CSPWTGRNTEAFF. The CDR3 DNA is TGCAGCCCCTGGACAGGGCGGAACACTGAAGCTTTCTTT.

The table lists this clonotype with many counts. The V gene is TRBV12-3 or TRBV12-4, the J gene TRBJ1-1, with D perhaps TRBD1 (6 bases). The CDR3 sequence is 14 residues long. V was cut by 6 bases and J by 0 bases, with 11 bases left in between. The CDR3 here is CASSQGTLNTEAFF. CDR3 sequence (DNA): TGTGCCAGCAGCCAAGGGACACTGAACACTGAAGCTTTCTTT.

This clonotype came up a few times. The V gene is TRBV18, the J gene TRBJ2-1; 11 bases fit TRBD2. CDR1 is KGHSH, CDR2 LQKENI, per germline. This CDR3 is 15 amino acids long. V lost 0 bases and J lost 7; bases outside the gene matches: 2. CDR3 sequence: CASSPPASGRNEQFF. CDR3 nucleotides: TGTGCCAGCTCACCACCGGCTAGCGGGAGGAATGAGCAGTTCTTC.

This clonotype was detected a few times. The CDR3 loop reads CASSAGTGAGYGYTF. The DNA for the CDR3 is TGCGCCAGCAGCGCCGGGACAGGGGCGGGTTATGGCTACACCTTC. The chain uses TRBV5-1 and TRBJ1-2; TRBD1 matches at 10 bases. Trimming took 4 bases from V and 5 from J; bases not matched to a gene: 8. The CDR3 has 15 residues. Germline lookup yields CDR1 SGHRS and CDR2 YFSETQ.

The chain combines TRBV20-1 with TRBJ1-6; D not certain. The germline V gene encodes CDR1 DFQATT and CDR2 SNEGSKA (reference sequence). V was shortened by 5 bases and J by 6 bases, with 11 bases between the two germline ends. This CDR3 has 13 residues. CDR3: CSAFPGLNSPLHF. CDR3 nucleotide sequence: TGCAGTGCTTTTCCGGGCCTTAATTCACCCCTCCACTTT.

The V and J genes are TRBV3-1 and TRBJ2-4; TRBD2 might be the D (5 bases). The CDR3 length is 12 residues. From germline, CDR1 is LGHDT and CDR2 YNNKEL (reference sequence). Trimming stripped 2 bases from V and 9 bases from J, with 8 bases between. The CDR3 coding sequence is TGTGCCAGCAGCCAACTAGCAGGCATTCAGTACTTC. Its translation: CASSQLAGIQYF.

V is TRBV6-1 and J is TRBJ2-3, with D perhaps matching TRBD2 (6 bases). This CDR3 has 17 residues. The V gene's germline CDR1 is MNHNS and CDR2 SASEGT. V was clipped by 1 base and J by 4 bases, with 18 bases between them. CDR3: CASSEVTSHLAADTQYF. The CDR3 DNA is TGTGCCAGCAGTGAAGTCACTAGCCACCTAGCTGCAGATACGCAGTATTTT.

The chain is built from TRBV4-1 and TRBJ2-3; D is unresolved. The CDR3 is 13 amino acids. Germline lookup yields CDR1 MGHRA and CDR2 YSYEKL. V dropped 0 bases and J dropped 5 bases, with 6 bases sitting between them. CDR3 sequence reads: CASSQDKLDTQYF. CDR3 coding DNA: TGCGCCAGCAGCCAAGACAAACTAGATACGCAGTATTTT.

This clonotype was seen more than once but under ten times. V usage is TRBV4-3 and J usage is TRBJ2-4; no firm D call. Trimming took 1 base from V and 3 from J, leaving 10 bases between them. Looked up from germline, CDR1 is LGHNA and CDR2 is YSLEER. This CDR3 comprises 15 residues. CDR3 sequence (DNA): TGCGCCAGCAGCCAAGCCCAGGTCGGCAAAAACATTCAGTACTTC. Translated, it gives CASSQAQVGKNIQYF.